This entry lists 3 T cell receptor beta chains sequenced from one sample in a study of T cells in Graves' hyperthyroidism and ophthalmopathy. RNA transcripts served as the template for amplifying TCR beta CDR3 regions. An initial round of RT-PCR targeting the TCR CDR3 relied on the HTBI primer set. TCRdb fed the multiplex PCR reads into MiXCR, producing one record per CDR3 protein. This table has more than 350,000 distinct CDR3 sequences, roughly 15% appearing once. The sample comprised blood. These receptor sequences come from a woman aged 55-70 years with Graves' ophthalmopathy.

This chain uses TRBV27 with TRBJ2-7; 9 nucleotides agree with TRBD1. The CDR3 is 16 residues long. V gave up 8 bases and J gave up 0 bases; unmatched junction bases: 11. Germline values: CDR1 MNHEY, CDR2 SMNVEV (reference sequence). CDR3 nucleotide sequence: TGTGCCAGCGGCCCCAACCGACAGGGGGGCTCCTACGAGCAGTACTTC. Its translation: CASGPNRQGGSYEQYF.

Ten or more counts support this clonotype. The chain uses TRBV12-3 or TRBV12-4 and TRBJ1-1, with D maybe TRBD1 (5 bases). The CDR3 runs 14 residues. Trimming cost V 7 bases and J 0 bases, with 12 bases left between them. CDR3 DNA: TGTGCCAGCACCAGGGTAGCGGTGAACACTGAAGCTTTCTTT. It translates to CASTRVAVNTEAFF.

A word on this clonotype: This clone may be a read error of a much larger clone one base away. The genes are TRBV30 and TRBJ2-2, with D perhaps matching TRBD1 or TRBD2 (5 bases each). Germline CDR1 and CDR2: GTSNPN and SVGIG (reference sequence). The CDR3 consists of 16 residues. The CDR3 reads CAWSGQGRSNTGELLF. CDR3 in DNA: TGTGCCTGGAGCGGGCAGGGTCGTTCGAACACCGGGGAGCTGCTTTTT.